What follows is one T cell receptor (beta chain) and its context. Its specificity is not known. Produced via immunoSEQ multiplex PCR; TCRdb's table is partial and in-frame only. The sample carries more than 85,000 clones, approximately 90% recorded once. The sample is drawn from a study of siplizumab effects on memory and regulatory T cells. Findings of the study overall: The average Treg-derived proportion among mappable alloreactive CD4+ clones was 65% to 75% with siplizumab versus roughly 30% in controls. In siplizumab cultures, the suppressive function of proliferating Tregs remained unconfirmed.

The trim removed 4 bases at V and 1 base at J, leaving 12 bases unmatched. Germline CDR1 and CDR2: SGHNT and YENEEA. The CDR3 loop spans 17 amino acids. This chain connects TRBV11-3 to TRBJ2-7, with TRBD1 matching over 8 bases. The sequence was obtained from a human donor in good health. The sample taken for sequencing was Tregs sorted from blood. CDR3 region: CASSSPTGTGRSYEQYF. The CDR3, as DNA: TGTGCCAGCAGCTCTCCGACCGGGACAGGACGTTCCTACGAGCAGTACTTC.